Given below is one T cell receptor (beta chain) in context. The antigen remains undetermined. The data stem from a study of OX40 agonist ivuxolimab in advanced cancers. Study overall: With ivuxolimab, an agonistic anti-OX40 (CD134) antibody, patients were treated. General study findings and limits: Partial responders at 0.1-3.0 mg/kg had among the lowest clonal expansion. Averaging showed that CD8+ T cells had more expanded clones than CD4+ did. Certain nonresponders additionally had low normalized T-cell clonal expansion.

Generated by immunoSEQ multiplex PCR, the TCRdb table keeps only in-frame clones and is missing some. The sample includes tens of thousands of clones, around four fifths of them seen just once. The CDR3 totals 12 residues. With 5 bases removed from V and 6 bases from J, the gap between germline ends came to 10 bases. In germline, CDR1 is SEHNR, CDR2 FQNEAQ (reference sequence). The rearrangement links TRBV7-9 to TRBJ1-2, with D perhaps matching TRBD1 (5 bases). This sequence was found in an adult with an advanced solid tumor such as melanoma, head and neck, liver or kidney cancer. Specimen: CD4+ or CD8+ T cells sorted from blood, collected in a trial of the OX40 agonist ivuxolimab. The CDR3 loop is CASSLRVHGYTF. CDR3 DNA sequence: TGTGCCAGCAGCCTCAGGGTTCATGGCTACACCTTC.